This entry concerns a single TCR beta chain. Germline-derived CDR1 and CDR2 are MNHNY and SVGAGI (reference sequence). The CDR3 length is 13 residues. The J segment lost 0 bases and the V segment lost 6 bases, leaving 1 base of the junction unmatched. This entry comes from a study of blood T cells in healthy people across ages. Researchers report isolating at least 6.5 million PBMCs per sample. Through a sample-barcoded 5' primer and a J-beta primer mix, a second PCR was run for roughly 7 to 11 cycles. TCRdb recomputed calls from the 5' RACE reads with MiXCR, one row per CDR3 protein. The data hold around 800,000 distinct CDR3 sequences, with about 42% observed a single time.

The source is a man older than 75 in good health. Material: blood. The chain employs TRBV6-6 and TRBJ1-1; the match to TRBD1 covers 7 bases. CDR3 bases: TGTGCCAGCAGGGGGACAGTGAACACTGAAGCTTTCTTT. Translating gives CASRGTVNTEAFF.